These 22 T cell receptor beta chains were all obtained from the same sample, sequenced in a study of blood T cells in healthy people across ages (dated by TCRdb to 2014 to 2015). The library was prepared using 5' RACE. Instrument on record: Illumina HiSeq 2500. A second PCR of 7 to 11 cycles was performed with a sample-barcoded 5' primer and a J-beta primer mix. TCRdb cleaned the public reads at Q25 with fastp, built clones with MiXCR and kept in-frame beta chains. A single entry per CDR3 protein holds the most common genes and DNA from its merged rows. The sample table lists hundreds of thousands of distinct CDR3 sequences, under 70% of them with a count of one. Of the sample, about two fifths is held by the ten largest clones. The source material was blood. The receptor source for this set is a man in his 60s in good health.

This clonotype was counted a single time. The CDR3, as DNA: TGTGCCAGCACCTCGACAAACTACAATGAGCAGTTCTTC. Translating it yields CASTSTNYNEQFF. The V and J genes are TRBV9 and TRBJ2-1, with unresolved D. In germline, CDR1 is SGDLS, CDR2 YYNGEE. Between the trimmed V and J ends, which lost 6 bases and 3 bases, there was a span of 10 bases. This CDR3 has 13 amino acids.

This clonotype showed up just a few times. The rearrangement links TRBV6-1 to TRBJ2-7; D gene unclear. The germline V gene encodes CDR1 MNHNS and CDR2 SASEGT. This CDR3 has 14 amino acids. Trimming shortened V by 6 bases and J by 2 bases, and 14 bases separated the two germline ends. This CDR3 reads CASRGRASTYEQYF. Written as DNA, the CDR3 is TGTGCCAGCAGGGGCCGGGCGTCAACCTACGAGCAGTACTTC.

This clonotype was observed a handful of times. The rearrangement links TRBV29-1 to TRBJ2-4; D unresolved. The DNA end favors TRBJ2-7, so the J call may be wrong. Germline CDR1 SQVTM, CDR2 ANQGSEA. The CDR3 is 12 residues long. The CDR3 DNA reads TGCAGCGTTTCCCTGAGTCCCTACGAGCAGTACTTC. Translation gives CSVSLSPYEQYF.

To note about this clonotype: An end of the junction differs from the germline gene, which may be a read error. This chain links TRBV5-6 with TRBJ1-6, with TRBD1 identical over 8 bases. The germline CDR1 and CDR2 sequences are SGHDT and YYEEEE. This CDR3 is 16 amino acids long. CDR3 DNA: TGTGCCAGCAGCCCCGGGACAGGACTCTATAGTTCACCCCTCCACTTT. Protein sequence: CASSPGTGLYSSPLHF.

This chain uses TRBV3-1 with TRBJ2-1; D may correspond to TRBD1 or TRBD2 (5 bases each). Trimming left V 0 bases short and J 0 bases short, with 12 bases between. Germline lookup yields CDR1 LGHDT and CDR2 YNNKEL (reference sequence). This CDR3 is 17 amino acids long. This CDR3 reads CASSQDRGDSSYNEQFF. The CDR3 bases are TGTGCCAGCAGCCAAGATCGGGGCGATAGCTCCTACAATGAGCAGTTCTTC.

As regards this clonotype: At one of its ends the junction is not consistent with the germline gene, which may arise from a read error. V usage is TRBV20-1 and J usage is TRBJ2-2; 13 bases match TRBD2. Germline loops: CDR1 DFQATT, CDR2 SNEGSKA (reference sequence). The CDR3 length is 17 residues. CDR3: CSATRQLAGGLTGGLFF. The CDR3 region has the DNA TGCAGTGCCACCAGGCAACTAGCGGGGGGGCTCACCGGGGGGCTGTTTTTT.

This chain joins TRBV6-5 and TRBJ2-7, with D hard to call. TRBJ2-5 matches the DNA end more closely, so the J call is doubtful. The CDR3 loop spans 14 amino acids. Germline CDR1 reads MNHEY; CDR2 reads SVGAGI. The CDR3 DNA is TGTGCCAGCCGACCCACTAACCTAGGGGAGACCCAGTACTTC. Its translation is CASRPTNLGETQYF.

This chain connects TRBV10-3 to TRBJ1-5; D is possibly TRBD1 (5 bases). This CDR3 comprises 16 residues. Trimming stripped 0 bases from V and 4 bases from J, with 13 bases between. The germline CDR1 and CDR2 sequences are ENHRY and SYGVKD. The CDR3: CAISESLNRPNQPQHF. The CDR3 region has the DNA TGTGCCATCAGTGAGTCGCTTAACAGGCCTAATCAGCCCCAGCATTTT.

This clonotype was observed a few times. The chain links TRBV12-3 or TRBV12-4 to TRBJ1-4; D unresolved. This CDR3 is built from 13 residues. Trimming removed 3 bases from V and 7 bases from J, with 9 bases in between. The CDR3, as DNA: TGTGCCAGCAGTTTCAGCCCCCCTGAAAAACTGTTTTTT. This encodes CASSFSPPEKLFF.

This clonotype was picked up a small number of times. V is TRBV27 and J is TRBJ2-3, with D maybe TRBD2 (6 bases). The CDR3 length is 16 residues. V was pared by 6 bases and J by 3 bases, with 19 bases between. The germline gives CDR1 MNHEY, CDR2 SMNVEV (reference sequence). CDR3: CASRPAPFGGTDTQYF. As DNA, the CDR3 is TGTGCCAGCAGACCCGCCCCATTCGGGGGTACAGATACGCAGTATTTT.

On this clonotype itself: One end of the junction varies from germline; a read error may be responsible. The genes are TRBV4-1 and TRBJ1-1; unclear D gene. The CDR3 totals 14 residues. Germline CDR1 is MGHRA and CDR2 is YSYEKL. The DNA for the CDR3 is TGCGCCAGCAACCAAGATCGACAGAACACTGAAGCTTTCTTT. Its translation is CASNQDRQNTEAFF.

This clonotype was detected only once. The chain recombines TRBV12-3 or TRBV12-4 with TRBJ1-1; D is perhaps TRBD1 (6 bases). This CDR3 comprises 14 residues. The V and J ends lost 4 bases and 4 bases respectively, with 13 bases between them. The CDR3 protein is CASSWGGGITEAFF. As DNA, the CDR3 is TGTGCCAGCAGTTGGGGGGGCGGGATCACTGAAGCTTTCTTT.

At least ten counts were recorded for this clonotype. The chain employs TRBV5-1 and TRBJ2-3; a possible D gene is TRBD2 (7 bases). V lost 5 bases to trimming and J lost 0 bases, with 19 bases between them. The germline V gene has CDR1 SGHRS and CDR2 YFSETQ. The CDR3 runs to 17 residues. CDR3 sequence (DNA): TGCGCCAGCAGAACCGGGGGGCGGCAAGCTAGCACAGATACGCAGTATTTT. It is translated as CASRTGGRQASTDTQYF.

In its sample, this clonotype was seen a few times. This rearrangement joins TRBV4-2 to TRBJ2-4, with D unclear. V lost 1 base to trimming and J lost 0 bases, with 10 bases between them. Germline CDR1 and CDR2: LGHNA and YNFKEQ. The CDR3 is made up of 16 amino acids. The CDR3: CASSQVLSVAKNIQYF. CDR3 nucleotide sequence: TGTGCCAGCAGCCAAGTTTTGAGTGTAGCCAAAAACATTCAGTACTTC.

This clonotype was found a few times. The genes are TRBV7-2 and TRBJ2-3; 11 bases line up with TRBD2. The V gene end was trimmed by 0 bases and the J gene end by 0 bases; junction bases not matched to a gene: 8. The CDR3 loop spans 19 amino acids. Per germline, CDR1 SGHTA and CDR2 FQGNSA. CDR3 DNA sequence: TGTGCCAGCAGCTTAGCGAGAGGGGTAGCGGGGGGGAGCACAGATACGCAGTATTTT. Protein sequence: CASSLARGVAGGSTDTQYF. The variable domain in full, completed from reference TRBV7-2 and TRBJ2-3, reads GAGVSQSPSNKVTEKGKDVELRCDPISGHTALYWYRQSLGQGLEFLIYFQGNSAPDKSGLPSDRFSAERTGGSVSTLTIQRTQQEDSAVYLCASSLARGVAGGSTDTQYFGPGTRLTVL.

CDR3 region: CSAARQENTEAFF. CDR3 DNA sequence: TGCAGCGCAGCCCGACAGGAGAACACTGAAGCTTTCTTT. V gene TRBV29-1 combines with J gene TRBJ1-1; TRBD1 is a possible D gene (6 bases). V lost 7 bases and J lost 1, with 13 bases in between. The CDR3 runs to 13 residues. Germline assignment: CDR1 SQVTM and CDR2 ANQGSEA.

The CDR3 here is CATQTGQDYEQYF. CDR3 DNA sequence: TGTGCCACCCAGACGGGACAAGACTACGAGCAGTACTTC. The chain couples TRBV10-3 to TRBJ2-7, with D maybe TRBD1 (6 bases). The germline V gene has CDR1 ENHRY and CDR2 SYGVKD. Trimming stripped 10 bases from V and 3 bases from J, with 16 bases between. The CDR3 contains 13 residues.

The chain joins TRBV15 to TRBJ2-5, with 9 positions matching TRBD2. Losses at the gene ends were 3 bases for V and 1 base for J; bases not matched to a gene: 12. This CDR3 is built from 18 residues. The V gene's germline CDR1 is LNHNV and CDR2 YYDKDF (reference sequence). The CDR3: CATSSQGLALFPQETQYF. CDR3 coding DNA: TGTGCCACCAGCAGCCAGGGACTAGCTCTCTTTCCCCAAGAGACCCAGTACTTC.

The genes are TRBV18 and TRBJ1-2; D is unresolved. Germline V CDR1 and CDR2: KGHSH, LQKENI. This CDR3 contains 14 residues. V was clipped by 2 bases and J by 3 bases, with 10 bases between them. Here the CDR3 reads CASSPNSEDYGYTF. CDR3 nucleotide sequence: TGTGCCAGCTCACCAAATAGCGAAGACTATGGCTACACCTTC.

Worth noting for this clonotype: At one end the junction does not follow the germline gene, possibly because of a read error. The chain uses TRBV5-6 and TRBJ2-3; perhaps TRBD2 as D (7 bases). The CDR3 runs 13 residues. The V gene's germline CDR1 is SGHDT and CDR2 YYEEEE. CDR3 sequence: CAGGGQGTDTQYF. CDR3 coding DNA: TGTGCCGGGGGGGGGCAGGGTACAGATACACAGTATTTT.

This CDR3 is CSAKDLNTEAFF. The DNA of the CDR3 is TGCAGCGCCAAGGACCTGAACACTGAAGCTTTCTTT. The J gene is TRBJ1-1, the V gene TRBV29-1, with D uncertain. Germline V gene data show CDR1 as SQVTM and CDR2 as ANQGSEA. CDR3 length: 12 amino acids. V was cut by 7 bases and J by 0 bases, with 9 bases left in between.

The V gene is TRBV15, the J gene TRBJ2-5, with a tentative D call TRBD1 (5 bases). Per the germline V gene, CDR1 is LNHNV and CDR2 is YYDKDF (reference sequence). The CDR3 has 15 amino acids. Trimming shortened V by 8 bases and J by 0 bases, and 16 bases separated the two germline ends. Here the CDR3 reads CATSRGSGHQETQYF. CDR3 bases: TGTGCCACCTCCCGAGGATCAGGGCACCAAGAGACCCAGTACTTC.